What follows describes a single T cell receptor (beta chain). The data are from a study of blood T cell repertoires in COVID-19. The germline V and J ends were trimmed by 8 bases and 0 bases, with 13 bases remaining between them. The CDR3 runs to 14 residues. Original analysis: Estimates of nucleated cell counts were drawn from the amplification of reference gene primers. Produced via immunoSEQ multiplex PCR; TCRdb's table is partial and in-frame only. The V and J calls and clone size come from that table; D and trimming were worked out from the DNA. Here the sample spans some 420,000 clones, around 89% being singletons. Before being deemed recovered, Cohort 3 donors had two negative PCRs, clearance, or symptom resolution.

The origin of this receptor is a young man who had recovered from COVID-19. The sequencing sample was made of PBMCs or T cells enriched from blood (not recorded which). The chain carries TRBV6-7 and TRBJ1-2; D is possibly TRBD1 (5 bases). TRBV6-7 counts as an open reading frame of uncertain function. DNA of the CDR3: TGTGCCAGCTCGGGGGAGGTTACTAACTATGGCTACACCTTC. Encoded protein: CASSGEVTNYGYTF.